The present T cell receptor (beta chain) was sequenced within a study of blood T cells in healthy people across ages. It was with a sample-barcoded 5' primer and a J-beta primer mix that a second PCR of about 6 to 12 cycles was run. TCRdb passed the 5' RACE reads through MiXCR, listing each CDR3 protein once. The repertoire has about 1.7 million distinct CDR3 sequences, roughly 28% of them found once; the top ten carry approximately 7.7%. The length of the CDR3 is 13 residues. Germline lookup yields CDR1 LGHDT and CDR2 YNNKEL (reference sequence). Trimming cost V 10 bases and J 8 bases; bases outside gene matches: 8.

Sequencing was performed on blood. The chain recombines TRBV3-1 with TRBJ2-1; TRBD2 matches 10 bases. The source is a young woman in good health. CDR3 DNA sequence: TGTGCCACTCAGCTAGCGGGAGTATATGAGCAGTTCTTC. It is translated as CATQLAGVYEQFF.